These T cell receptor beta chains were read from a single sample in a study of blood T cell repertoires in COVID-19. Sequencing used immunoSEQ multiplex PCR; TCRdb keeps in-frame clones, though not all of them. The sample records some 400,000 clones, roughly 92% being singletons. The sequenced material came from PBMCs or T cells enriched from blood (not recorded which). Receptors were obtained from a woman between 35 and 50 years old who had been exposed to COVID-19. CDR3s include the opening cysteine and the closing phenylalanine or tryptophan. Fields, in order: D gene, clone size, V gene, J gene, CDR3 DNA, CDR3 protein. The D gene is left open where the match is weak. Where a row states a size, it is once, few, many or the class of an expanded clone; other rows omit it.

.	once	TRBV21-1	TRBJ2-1	TGTGCCAGCAACCGGAACAGGGGGCGGTACAATGAGCAGTTCTTC	CASNRNRGRYNEQFF
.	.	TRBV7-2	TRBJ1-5	TGTGCCAGCAGCCACGACGGGAGACCCAATCAGCCCCAGCATTTT	CASSHDGRPNQPQHF
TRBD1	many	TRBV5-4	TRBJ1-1	TGTGCCAGCAGCTCACAGGGGGCGCGGACTGAAGCTTTCTTT	CASSSQGARTEAFF
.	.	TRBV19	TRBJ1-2	TGTGCCAGTAGTATAGAGGCGACTAAACCCTATGGCTACACCTTC	CASSIEATKPYGYTF
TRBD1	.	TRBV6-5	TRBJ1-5	TGTGCCAGCAGGGGGACAGGGAAAGGGGAGCAGCCCCAGCATTTT	CASRGTGKGEQPQHF
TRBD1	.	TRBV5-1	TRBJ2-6	TGCGCCAGCTCGACAGGGGAGAGCTCTGGGGCCAACGTCCTGACTTTC	CASSTGESSGANVLTF
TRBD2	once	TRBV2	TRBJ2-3	TGTGCCAGCAGTGATGTTAGCGGGGGGGCCGGGGTAGGAGATACGCAGTATTTT	CASSDVSGGAGVGDTQYF
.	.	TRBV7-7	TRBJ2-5	TGTGCTAGCAGCTTAGCCTTAGCAGTGGCAGAGACCCAGTACTTC	CASSLALAVAETQYF
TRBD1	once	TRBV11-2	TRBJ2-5	TGTGCCAGCAGCTTTGGACAGGGGGCAACAGAGACCCAGTACTTC	CASSFGQGATETQYF
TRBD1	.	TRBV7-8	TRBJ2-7	TGTGCCAGCACCCGGACAGGTGCCTACGAGCAGTACTTC	CASTRTGAYEQYF
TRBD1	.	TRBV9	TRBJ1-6	TGTGCCAGCACCCCGGGACAGGGGTATAATTCACCCCTCCACTTT	CASTPGQGYNSPLHF
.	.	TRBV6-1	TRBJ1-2	TGTGCCAGCAGTGAAACCGGGAACTATGGCTACACCTTC	CASSETGNYGYTF
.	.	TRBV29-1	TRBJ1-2	TGCAGCGTTGAAGATCGTTCAGGGAATGGCTACACCTTC	CSVEDRSGNGYTF
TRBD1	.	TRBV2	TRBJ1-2	TGTGCCAGCAGTCAGGACAGGCCTAACTATGGCTACACCTTC	CASSQDRPNYGYTF
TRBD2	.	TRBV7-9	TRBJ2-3	TGTGCCAGCAGCGGTAGCGGGAGGACCACAGATACGCAGTATTTT	CASSGSGRTTDTQYF
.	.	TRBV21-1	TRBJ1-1	TGTGCCAGCAGCAAAGGGAAGGGAGAGGCGAACACTGAAGCTTTCTTT	CASSKGKGEANTEAFF
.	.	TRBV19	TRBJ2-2	TGTGCCAGTAGTACATACCTGGTCGGCACCGGGGAGCTGTTTTTT	CASSTYLVGTGELFF
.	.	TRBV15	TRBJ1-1	TGTGCCACCAGCAGGAGGTTTAACACTGAAGCTTTCTTT	CATSRRFNTEAFF
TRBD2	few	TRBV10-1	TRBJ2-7	TGCGCCAGCAGTGATCAGGCTAGCGGGAGGGCCGCGTACTTC	CASSDQASGRAAYF
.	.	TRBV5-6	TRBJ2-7	TGTGCCAGCAGCTTCGGGGAGAACTACGAGCAGTACTTC	CASSFGENYEQYF